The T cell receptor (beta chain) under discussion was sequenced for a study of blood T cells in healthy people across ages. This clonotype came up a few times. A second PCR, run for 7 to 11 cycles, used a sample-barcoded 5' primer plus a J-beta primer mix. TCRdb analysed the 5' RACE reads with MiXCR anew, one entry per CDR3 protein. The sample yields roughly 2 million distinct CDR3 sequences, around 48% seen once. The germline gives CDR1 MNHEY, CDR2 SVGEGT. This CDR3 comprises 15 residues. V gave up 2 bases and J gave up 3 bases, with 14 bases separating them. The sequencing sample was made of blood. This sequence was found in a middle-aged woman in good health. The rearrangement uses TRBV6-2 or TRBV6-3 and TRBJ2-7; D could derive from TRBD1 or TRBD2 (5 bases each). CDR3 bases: TGTGCCAGCAGTTACACCGCAGGGAGCGTCTACGAGCAGTACTTC. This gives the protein CASSYTAGSVYEQYF.